Listed below are T cell receptor beta chains from one sample, sequenced in a study of chemoradiotherapy in HPV16-positive cancers. Here immunoSEQ multiplex PCR was the method, and the copy in TCRdb shows in-frame clones only, minus some. The profile shows nearly 35,000 clones, approximately 92% of them singletons. The sample here was blood, taken from a patient who underwent chemoradiotherapy. These receptors came from a human donor with HPV-associated anogenital cancer. Both conserved end residues are part of each CDR3. A D gene is named only where the DNA matches it firmly. Some rows have no size entry. The others give once, few or many, or a class for an expanded clone.

v_gene: TRBV7-9; abundance: NA; d_gene: TRBD2; j_gene: TRBJ2-5; CDR3nt: TGTGCCAGCAGCTCAGGACTAGCGGGGGGCGGGGAGACCCAGTACTTC; CDR3aa: CASSSGLAGGGETQYF
v_gene: TRBV2; abundance: NA; d_gene: TRBD1; j_gene: TRBJ1-3; CDR3nt: TGTGCCAGCAGCGACAGGGTCTCTGGAAACACCATATATTTT; CDR3aa: CASSDRVSGNTIYF
v_gene: TRBV19; abundance: NA; d_gene: TRBD1; j_gene: TRBJ1-1; CDR3nt: TGTGCCAGTAGTTGGACAGGCGCGAACACTGAAGCTTTCTTT; CDR3aa: CASSWTGANTEAFF
v_gene: TRBV11-3; abundance: NA; d_gene: TRBD1; j_gene: TRBJ1-1; CDR3nt: TGTGCCAGCAGTAAGGGGGCGGTCACTGAAGCTTTCTTT; CDR3aa: CASSKGAVTEAFF
v_gene: TRBV7-6; abundance: NA; d_gene: TRBD2; j_gene: TRBJ2-7; CDR3nt: TGTGCCAGCAGCCGACTAGCGGGGGGGAATTACGAGCAGTACTTC; CDR3aa: CASSRLAGGNYEQYF
v_gene: TRBV9; abundance: few; d_gene: NA; j_gene: TRBJ1-1; CDR3nt: TGTGCCAGCAGCGGCACAGGGTCGCCTGAAGCTTTCTTT; CDR3aa: CASSGTGSPEAFF
v_gene: TRBV27; abundance: NA; d_gene: NA; j_gene: TRBJ1-2; CDR3nt: TGTGCCAGCAGTTTTGGAAGGGCGTACGGCTACACCTTC; CDR3aa: CASSFGRAYGYTF
v_gene: TRBV18; abundance: once; d_gene: NA; j_gene: TRBJ2-3; CDR3nt: TGTGCCAGCTCACCACCTCAGGGAACAGATACGCAGTATTTT; CDR3aa: CASSPPQGTDTQYF
v_gene: TRBV18; abundance: NA; d_gene: TRBD1; j_gene: TRBJ1-3; CDR3nt: TGTGCCAGCTCACCGGGGGACAGGCCGGTCAACACCATATATTTT; CDR3aa: CASSPGDRPVNTIYF
v_gene: TRBV11-3; abundance: NA; d_gene: NA; j_gene: TRBJ2-7; CDR3nt: TGTGCCAGCAGTCGTCCGGGACTTTTCTCCTACGAGCAGTACTTC; CDR3aa: CASSRPGLFSYEQYF
v_gene: TRBV30; abundance: NA; d_gene: NA; j_gene: TRBJ1-3; CDR3nt: TGTGCCTGGAGTGTAATTAGGCAGACGTTCTCTGGAAACACCATATATTTT; CDR3aa: CAWSVIRQTFSGNTIYF
v_gene: TRBV18; abundance: NA; d_gene: NA; j_gene: TRBJ2-5; CDR3nt: TGTGCCAGCTCACCACCGGAACGGGGGACTCCCTTGTACTTC; CDR3aa: CASSPPERGTPLYF
v_gene: TRBV5-6; abundance: NA; d_gene: NA; j_gene: TRBJ1-3; CDR3nt: TGTGCCAGCAACCTCGAGGGGTCTGGTGGCACCATATATTTT; CDR3aa: CASNLEGSGGTIYF
v_gene: TRBV7-9; abundance: NA; d_gene: NA; j_gene: TRBJ2-5; CDR3nt: TGTGCCAGCAGCGCCCTTGGGGCCCCTGAGACCCAGTACTTC; CDR3aa: CASSALGAPETQYF
v_gene: TRBV4-1; abundance: NA; d_gene: NA; j_gene: TRBJ2-2; CDR3nt: TGCGCCAGCAGCCAAGGTTATAGGTCGGGGGAGCTGTTTTTT; CDR3aa: CASSQGYRSGELFF
v_gene: TRBV10-3; abundance: NA; d_gene: NA; j_gene: TRBJ1-1; CDR3nt: TGTGCCATCAGCCCACAGGGCCTGAACACTGAAGCTTTCTTT; CDR3aa: CAISPQGLNTEAFF
v_gene: TRBV5-1; abundance: NA; d_gene: NA; j_gene: TRBJ2-2; CDR3nt: TGCGCCAGCAGCCGCGAGGGCCTGAACACCGGGGAGCTGTTTTTT; CDR3aa: CASSREGLNTGELFF
v_gene: TRBV11-1; abundance: NA; d_gene: TRBD1; j_gene: TRBJ2-7; CDR3nt: TGTGCCAGCAGCTCGATCCGGGACAGGACAGGCTACGAGCAGTACTTC; CDR3aa: CASSSIRDRTGYEQYF
v_gene: TRBV7-2; abundance: NA; d_gene: NA; j_gene: TRBJ2-5; CDR3nt: TGTGCCAGCAGCTTAGGAGCCGCGGAAGAGACCCAGTACTTC; CDR3aa: CASSLGAAEETQYF
v_gene: TRBV20-1; abundance: NA; d_gene: NA; j_gene: TRBJ1-2; CDR3nt: TGCACGACTGGACATAACTATGGCTACACCTTC; CDR3aa: CTTGHNYGYTF
v_gene: TRBV27; abundance: NA; d_gene: NA; j_gene: TRBJ1-1; CDR3nt: TGTGCCAGCAGTTTATCGTCATCCTTAGGGGCTTTCTTT; CDR3aa: CASSLSSSLGAFF
v_gene: TRBV7-9; abundance: once; d_gene: NA; j_gene: TRBJ1-1; CDR3nt: TGTGCCAGCAGCTCCACTACAGGAAACCCCCTGGGGAACACTGAAGCTTTCTTT; CDR3aa: CASSSTTGNPLGNTEAFF
v_gene: TRBV5-1; abundance: NA; d_gene: TRBD1; j_gene: TRBJ2-7; CDR3nt: TGCGCCAGCAGCTTGGGGGTGACAGGGGGTTACGAGCAGTACTTC; CDR3aa: CASSLGVTGGYEQYF
v_gene: TRBV7-2; abundance: NA; d_gene: NA; j_gene: TRBJ2-7; CDR3nt: TGTGCCAGCAGGATCGGAAATGGGGCCGAGCAGTACTTC; CDR3aa: CASRIGNGAEQYF
v_gene: TRBV7-2; abundance: NA; d_gene: NA; j_gene: TRBJ2-7; CDR3nt: TGTGCCAGCAGCTTAGGGGGCGGACCCTACGAGCAGTACTTC; CDR3aa: CASSLGGGPYEQYF
v_gene: TRBV28; abundance: NA; d_gene: TRBD2; j_gene: TRBJ2-2; CDR3nt: TGTGCCAGCCGTCCGCGGGGGACGCACACCGGGGAGCTGTTTTTT; CDR3aa: CASRPRGTHTGELFF
v_gene: TRBV10-3; abundance: NA; d_gene: TRBD1; j_gene: TRBJ2-1; CDR3nt: TGTGCCACCCAGCCCGGATCGGGACAGGGACCTAATGAGCAGTTCTTC; CDR3aa: CATQPGSGQGPNEQFF
v_gene: TRBV11-3; abundance: NA; d_gene: NA; j_gene: TRBJ1-2; CDR3nt: TGTGCCAGCAGCCCGCATAAGAACTATGGCTACACCTTC; CDR3aa: CASSPHKNYGYTF
v_gene: TRBV10-3; abundance: NA; d_gene: NA; j_gene: TRBJ1-1; CDR3nt: TGTGCCATCAGTTTGGACAGAAACACTGAAGCTTTCTTT; CDR3aa: CAISLDRNTEAFF
v_gene: TRBV4-2; abundance: NA; d_gene: TRBD2; j_gene: TRBJ2-2; CDR3nt: TGTGCCAGCAGCCCCAGCGGGGTGAACACCGGGGAGCTGTTTTTT; CDR3aa: CASSPSGVNTGELFF
v_gene: TRBV19; abundance: NA; d_gene: TRBD1; j_gene: TRBJ2-6; CDR3nt: TGTGCCAGTAGTCTGGGACAGGGGGCGCCTGGGGCCAACGTCCTGACTTTC; CDR3aa: CASSLGQGAPGANVLTF
v_gene: TRBV19; abundance: few; d_gene: NA; j_gene: TRBJ1-5; CDR3nt: TGTGCCAGTAGGGAGGGAAATCAGCCCCAGCATTTT; CDR3aa: CASREGNQPQHF
v_gene: TRBV27; abundance: NA; d_gene: TRBD1; j_gene: TRBJ1-6; CDR3nt: TGTGCCAGCAGTTTAGCAGGGGGGAGCTCCTATAATTCACCCCTCCACTTT; CDR3aa: CASSLAGGSSYNSPLHF
v_gene: TRBV4-1; abundance: NA; d_gene: NA; j_gene: TRBJ2-1; CDR3nt: TGCGCCAGCAGCCAATTTGGGGATACGAACTCCTACAATGAGCAGTTCTTC; CDR3aa: CASSQFGDTNSYNEQFF
v_gene: TRBV4-1; abundance: NA; d_gene: NA; j_gene: TRBJ2-1; CDR3nt: TGCGCCAGCAGTAACGACATGGGGGGGCAGTACAATGAGCAGTTCTTC; CDR3aa: CASSNDMGGQYNEQFF
v_gene: TRBV9; abundance: NA; d_gene: TRBD1; j_gene: TRBJ1-3; CDR3nt: TGTGCCAGCAGCGTAGACCAGGGGGCGCCTGGAAACACCATATATTTT; CDR3aa: CASSVDQGAPGNTIYF
v_gene: TRBV7-8; abundance: NA; d_gene: TRBD1; j_gene: TRBJ1-1; CDR3nt: TGTGCCAGCAGCTTAGGGACAGGTGTGGCTGAAGCTTTCTTT; CDR3aa: CASSLGTGVAEAFF
v_gene: TRBV7-2; abundance: NA; d_gene: TRBD1; j_gene: TRBJ1-4; CDR3nt: TGTGCCAGCAGCTCGCCGGGACAGGCGAATGAAAAACTGTTTTTT; CDR3aa: CASSSPGQANEKLFF
v_gene: TRBV19; abundance: NA; d_gene: NA; j_gene: TRBJ1-2; CDR3nt: TGTGCCAGTAGTTATCAGGGGCCCTATGGCTACACCTTC; CDR3aa: CASSYQGPYGYTF
v_gene: TRBV6-5; abundance: NA; d_gene: NA; j_gene: TRBJ1-2; CDR3nt: TGTGCCAGCAGTAACCGGGACATCTATGGCTACACCTTC; CDR3aa: CASSNRDIYGYTF
v_gene: TRBV7-8; abundance: NA; d_gene: NA; j_gene: TRBJ2-2; CDR3nt: TGTGCCAGCAGCTTAGGAGGTTCGGTCGGGGAGCTGTTTTTT; CDR3aa: CASSLGGSVGELFF
v_gene: TRBV10-3; abundance: NA; d_gene: NA; j_gene: TRBJ1-2; CDR3nt: TGTGCCATCAGTGCTTTAGGGGGGCAGGATGGCTACACCTTC; CDR3aa: CAISALGGQDGYTF
v_gene: TRBV5-1; abundance: NA; d_gene: TRBD1; j_gene: TRBJ2-7; CDR3nt: TGCGCCAGCAGCTATGCCGGGACAGGGTATGACGAGCAGTACTTC; CDR3aa: CASSYAGTGYDEQYF
v_gene: TRBV6-5; abundance: NA; d_gene: NA; j_gene: TRBJ1-6; CDR3nt: TGTGCCAGCACCAGAAAAGGGGATCATAATTCACCCCTCCACTTT; CDR3aa: CASTRKGDHNSPLHF
v_gene: TRBV4-2; abundance: NA; d_gene: NA; j_gene: TRBJ1-3; CDR3nt: TGTGCCAGCAGCATACGCCAAGGGCTGCCCTCTGGAAACACCATATATTTT; CDR3aa: CASSIRQGLPSGNTIYF
v_gene: TRBV7-2; abundance: NA; d_gene: NA; j_gene: TRBJ1-5; CDR3nt: TGTGCCAGCAGCCAACGGTCTTATAGCAATCAGCCCCAGCATTTT; CDR3aa: CASSQRSYSNQPQHF
v_gene: TRBV7-9; abundance: NA; d_gene: NA; j_gene: TRBJ1-3; CDR3nt: TGTGCCAGCAGCTTATATCGGGGACCTTCCCCTGGAAACACCATATATTTT; CDR3aa: CASSLYRGPSPGNTIYF
v_gene: TRBV30; abundance: NA; d_gene: NA; j_gene: TRBJ1-5; CDR3nt: TGTGCCTGGACCGAAGGGCCTTATAGCAATCAGCCCCAGCATTTT; CDR3aa: CAWTEGPYSNQPQHF
v_gene: TRBV5-4; abundance: NA; d_gene: NA; j_gene: TRBJ2-3; CDR3nt: TGTGCCAGCAGCTCGGCGGCCGGGGCCGGGGATACGCAGTATTTT; CDR3aa: CASSSAAGAGDTQYF
v_gene: TRBV7-2; abundance: NA; d_gene: TRBD1; j_gene: TRBJ2-7; CDR3nt: TGTGCCAGCAGCTTTGGACAGGGCAACGAGCAGTACTTC; CDR3aa: CASSFGQGNEQYF
v_gene: TRBV9; abundance: once; d_gene: TRBD1; j_gene: TRBJ2-1; CDR3nt: TGTGCCAGCAGCGTCGGGACAGGTACCCCCTACTACAATGAGCAGTTCTTC; CDR3aa: CASSVGTGTPYYNEQFF
v_gene: TRBV11-2; abundance: NA; d_gene: NA; j_gene: TRBJ2-5; CDR3nt: TGTGCCAGCACCCCGTCGGAGGACGACCAAGAGACCCAGTACTTC; CDR3aa: CASTPSEDDQETQYF
v_gene: TRBV7-8; abundance: NA; d_gene: NA; j_gene: TRBJ1-5; CDR3nt: TGTGCCAGCAGCTTACCGAGGGATTTTAGGAATCAGCCCCAGCATTTT; CDR3aa: CASSLPRDFRNQPQHF
v_gene: TRBV4-1; abundance: NA; d_gene: NA; j_gene: TRBJ2-1; CDR3nt: TGCGCCAGCAGCCGAGGCGAAAACATACCACTCAATGAGCAGTTCTTC; CDR3aa: CASSRGENIPLNEQFF